One T cell receptor (beta chain) is described in this entry. This specimen belongs to a study of T cells in Graves' hyperthyroidism and ophthalmopathy. V was clipped by 1 base and J by 0 bases, with 12 bases between them. The V gene's germline CDR1 is SGHTA and CDR2 FQGNSA. The CDR3 sequence is 16 residues long. The CDR3 regions of TCR beta were amplified from RNA transcripts. Initially, a first-round RT-PCR of the TCR CDR3 employed the HTBI primer set. In TCRdb, the multiplex PCR reads were re-called with MiXCR into one record per CDR3 protein. The table shows approximately 590,000 distinct CDR3 sequences, with 35% to 55% occurring only once.

This rearrangement joins TRBV7-2 to TRBJ1-2, with D maybe TRBD1 (6 bases). The TCR comes from a woman aged 18-29 years with Graves' hyperthyroidism. Sequenced input: peripheral blood or thyroid tissue (not recorded which). The CDR3 DNA reads as TGTGCCAGCAGCTTAGTGGACAGAGACTCTAACTATGGCTACACCTTC. Translating gives CASSLVDRDSNYGYTF.